This T cell receptor beta chain was recorded in a study of cytomegalovirus exposure and HLA in healthy donors. Study-level findings and limits: Donors belonging to an Asian-associated ancestry cluster reportedly showed fewer N-insertions in productive TCRs than the 666-donor mean, according to what a later analysis found. Cytomegalovirus status was reportedly diagnosed by the classifier with high sensitivity and specificity. The study carried out a later analysis of TCR beta sequences. It associated some 17,000 of them with specific HLA alleles at a false discovery rate of 0.05.

PCR was performed using 60 Vbeta and 13 Jbeta primers. Method: immunoSEQ multiplex PCR; TCRdb's copy keeps in-frame clones and lacks some. The table shows 150,000 to 200,000 clones, with roughly 78% occurring only once. A word on this clone: The antigen remains undetermined.

Germline CDR1 is SGHNT and CDR2 is YYREEE (reference sequence). The CDR3 totals 12 residues. The V and J ends lost 4 bases and 9 bases respectively, with 11 bases between them. J is TRBJ2-1 and V is TRBV5-4; D is perhaps TRBD1 (5 bases). The sequenced material came from PBMCs. This TCR derives from a man in his forties or fifties in good health and CMV-seropositive. This CDR3 reads CASSPHGAEQFF. The CDR3 bases are TGTGCCAGCAGCCCCCATGGGGCTGAGCAGTTCTTC.